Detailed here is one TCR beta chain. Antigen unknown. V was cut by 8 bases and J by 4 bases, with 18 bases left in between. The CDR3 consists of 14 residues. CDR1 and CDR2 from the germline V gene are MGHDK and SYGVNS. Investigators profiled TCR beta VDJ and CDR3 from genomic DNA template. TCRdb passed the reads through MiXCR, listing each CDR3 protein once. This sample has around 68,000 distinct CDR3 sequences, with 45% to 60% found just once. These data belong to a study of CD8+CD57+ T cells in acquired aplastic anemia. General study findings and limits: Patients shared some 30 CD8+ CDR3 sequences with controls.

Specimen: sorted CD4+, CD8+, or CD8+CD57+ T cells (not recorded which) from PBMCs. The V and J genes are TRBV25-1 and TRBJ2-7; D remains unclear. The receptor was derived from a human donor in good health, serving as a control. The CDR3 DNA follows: TGTGCCAGCCGTCACCCGGGTGGTCCTTACGAGCAGTACTTC. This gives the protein CASRHPGGPYEQYF.